The source of this TCR beta chain is a study of T cells after yellow fever vaccination. The study, taken as a whole, reports: The booster saw the reappearance of most primary-vaccination clones (roughly 95% CD4, around 88% CD8).

By 5'RACE template switching, TCR cDNA was produced, with a universal primer site and UMIs added in the process. Each CDR3 protein is one row after TCRdb ran MiXCR on the 5' RACE reads. The data show roughly 60,000 distinct CDR3 sequences, around 6.5% seen once. A word on this clonotype: Its specificity is not known.

The trim removed 5 bases at V and 2 bases at J, leaving 10 bases unmatched. Germline assignment: CDR1 SEHNR and CDR2 FQNEAQ (reference sequence). The CDR3 contains 16 residues. The genes are TRBV7-9 and TRBJ2-5, with 8 bases fitting TRBD1. The material sequenced was CD8+ T cells sorted from PBMCs, taken on the day of the first yellow fever vaccination. The sequence came from a man aged 18-30 years who received the YFV17D yellow fever vaccine. The CDR3 nucleotides read TGTGCCAGCAGCCGCCAGGGGACAGGAAGACAAGAGACCCAGTACTTC. Translated: CASSRQGTGRQETQYF. Based on the CDR3 plus reference TRBV7-9 and TRBJ2-5, the full variable domain is DTGVSQNPRHKITKRGQNVTFRCDPISEHNRLYWYRQTLGQGPEFLTYFQNEAQLEKSRLLSDRFSAERPKGSFSTLEIQRTEQGDSAMYLCASSRQGTGRQETQYFGPGTRLLVL.